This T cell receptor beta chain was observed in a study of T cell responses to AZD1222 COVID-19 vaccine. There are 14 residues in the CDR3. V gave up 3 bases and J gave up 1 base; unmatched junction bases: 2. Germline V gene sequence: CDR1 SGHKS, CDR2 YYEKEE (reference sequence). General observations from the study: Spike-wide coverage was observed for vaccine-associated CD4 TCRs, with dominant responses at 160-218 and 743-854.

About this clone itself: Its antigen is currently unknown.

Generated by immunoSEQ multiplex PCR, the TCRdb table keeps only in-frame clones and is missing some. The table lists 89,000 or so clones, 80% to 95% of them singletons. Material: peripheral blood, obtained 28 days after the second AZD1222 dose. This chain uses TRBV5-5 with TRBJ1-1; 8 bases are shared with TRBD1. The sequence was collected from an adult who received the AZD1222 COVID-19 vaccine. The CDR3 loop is CASSSGQGNTEAFF. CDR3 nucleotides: TGTGCCAGCAGCTCAGGACAGGGGAACACTGAAGCTTTCTTT. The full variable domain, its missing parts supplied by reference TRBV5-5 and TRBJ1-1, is DAGVTQSPTHLIKTRGQQVTLRCSPISGHKSVSWYQQVLGQGPQFIFQYYEKEERGRGNFPDRFSARQFPNYSSELNVNALLLGDSALYLCASSSGQGNTEAFFGQGTRLTVV.